One sample yielded the 27 T cell receptor beta chains listed below, sequenced in a study of cytomegalovirus exposure and HLA in healthy donors. Profiled with immunoSEQ multiplex PCR; TCRdb holds only in-frame clones, not every one. The data show 110,000 to 150,000 clones, with roughly nine tenths seen just once and around 9% held by the top ten. Specimen: PBMCs. Receptors originate from a woman aged 18-29 years in good health and CMV-seropositive.

CDR3 sequence: CASSLSTDFNEQFF. For the CDR3, the DNA is TGTGCCAGCAGCCTCTCGACAGATTTCAATGAGCAGTTCTTC. The rearrangement uses TRBV7-9 and TRBJ2-1, with D maybe TRBD1 (5 bases). The CDR3 has 14 residues. Trimming pared 5 bases from V and 6 bases from J, leaving 14 bases between. Per the germline V gene, CDR1 is SEHNR and CDR2 is FQNEAQ (reference sequence).

The chain has TRBV29-1 and TRBJ2-7; 9 bases line up with TRBD2. The V gene end was trimmed by 6 bases and the J gene end by 3 bases; junction bases not matched to a gene: 3. The V gene's germline CDR1 is SQVTM and CDR2 ANQGSEA. The CDR3 runs to 12 residues. The CDR3 sequence is CSVVAGDYEQYF. CDR3 DNA: TGCAGCGTGGTAGCGGGGGACTACGAGCAGTACTTC.

J is TRBJ2-3 and V is TRBV7-3, with D uncertain. Germline CDR1 reads SGHTA; CDR2 reads FQGTGA. The CDR3 totals 15 residues. V gave up 4 bases and J gave up 4 bases, with 15 bases separating them. In DNA form, the CDR3 reads TGTGCCAGCAGCTCCACGGTAGCAACCTCAGATACGCAGTATTTT. Translation: CASSSTVATSDTQYF.

V gene TRBV9 combines with J gene TRBJ2-7, with 7 bases that match TRBD2. This CDR3 is 17 amino acids long. The trim removed 0 bases at V and 6 bases at J, leaving 15 bases unmatched. Germline loops: CDR1 SGDLS, CDR2 YYNGEE. The CDR3 loop is CASSVESGLGGSTEQYF. The CDR3 nucleotides are TGTGCCAGCAGCGTAGAAAGCGGCCTGGGGGGGTCTACCGAGCAGTACTTC.

The rearrangement links TRBV11-2 to TRBJ2-5, with 8 bases aligning to TRBD2. Germline CDR1 is SGHAT and CDR2 is FQNNGV. Unmatched junction bases numbered 5, after V lost 1 base and J lost 1 base. The CDR3 is 16 amino acids. The CDR3 here is CASSLGERGSQETQYF. CDR3 DNA sequence: TGTGCCAGCAGCTTAGGAGAGCGGGGGAGCCAAGAGACCCAGTACTTC. The complete variable domain, with remaining parts taken from reference TRBV11-2 and TRBJ2-5, reads EAGVAQSPRYKIIEKRQSVAFWCNPISGHATLYWYQQILGQGPKLLIQFQNNGVVDDSQLPKDRFSAERLKGVDSTLKIQPAKLEDSAVYLCASSLGERGSQETQYFGPGTRLLVL.

The chain carries TRBV7-2 and TRBJ2-3; 7 bases match TRBD2. Losses at the gene ends were 4 bases for V and 1 base for J; bases not matched to a gene: 8. The CDR3 consists of 16 residues. The germline CDR1 and CDR2 sequences are SGHTA and FQGNSA. This CDR3 reads CASSSGLGTRTDTQYF. CDR3 coding DNA: TGTGCCAGCAGCTCCGGACTAGGAACCCGCACAGATACGCAGTATTTT.

The genes are TRBV9 and TRBJ2-5; TRBD1 matches 8 bases. The CDR3 totals 15 residues. Germline trimming cut 6 bases from V and 5 bases from J; bases unmatched to any gene: 12. CDR1 is SGDLS and CDR2 is YYNGEE in the germline V gene. The CDR3 sequence is CASTRQGIVGETQYF. CDR3 sequence (DNA): TGTGCCAGCACTCGACAGGGGATCGTTGGTGAGACCCAGTACTTC.

The V call is TRBV5-4, the J call TRBJ2-7; 8 bases agree with TRBD1. This CDR3 comprises 14 residues. J gave up 7 bases and V 2 bases, and 8 bases lay outside the gene matches. The germline gives CDR1 SGHNT, CDR2 YYREEE (reference sequence). Here the CDR3 reads CASSFAGGLGEQYF. In DNA form, the CDR3 reads TGTGCCAGCAGCTTCGCAGGGGGCTTGGGGGAGCAGTACTTC.

This chain joins TRBV7-2 and TRBJ2-6; TRBD1 aligns across 7 bases. Germline V gene data show CDR1 as SGHTA and CDR2 as FQGNSA. The V segment lost 5 bases and the J segment 4 bases; nucleotides outside the gene matches: 5. CDR3 length: 15 residues. CDR3 loop: CASSATGPGANVLTF. The CDR3 bases are TGTGCCAGCAGCGCGACAGGGCCCGGGGCCAACGTCCTGACTTTC.

The chain joins TRBV7-2 to TRBJ1-6; 8 bases map to TRBD1. Per the germline V gene, CDR1 is SGHTA and CDR2 is FQGNSA. The CDR3 contains 19 residues. The J segment lost 0 bases and the V segment lost 5 bases, leaving 12 bases of the junction unmatched. CDR3 DNA sequence: TGTGCCAGCAGCCCCTCCGGACAGGGCCTTAGCTCCTATAATTCACCCCTCCACTTT. Translation gives CASSPSGQGLSSYNSPLHF.

This clone was counted a single time. The chain links TRBV5-4 to TRBJ2-7, with D possibly matching TRBD1 (6 bases). V was shortened by 3 bases and J by 2 bases, with 15 bases between the two germline ends. CDR3 length: 15 amino acids. Germline V gene lookup returns CDR1 SGHNT and CDR2 YYREEE (reference sequence). This CDR3 is CASSSKRDKAYEQYF. CDR3 in DNA: TGTGCCAGCAGCTCAAAACGGGACAAGGCCTACGAGCAGTACTTC.

This clone was observed once. The V and J genes are TRBV19 and TRBJ1-1; no reliable D call. Trimming took 3 bases from V and 5 from J, leaving 10 bases between them. There are 13 residues in the CDR3. Germline V gives CDR1 LNHDA, CDR2 SQIVND (reference sequence). The CDR3, as DNA: TGTGCCAGTAGTATCGGCGGCGCTACTGAAGCTTTCTTT. Protein: CASSIGGATEAFF.

This chain uses TRBV10-3 with TRBJ1-2; TRBD1 aligns across 7 bases. CDR1 is ENHRY and CDR2 is SYGVKD in the germline V gene. The CDR3 loop spans 12 amino acids. J was trimmed by 5 bases and V by 11 bases; bases with no gene match: 8. CDR3 in DNA: TGTGCCGCAACCGGACAGGCATATGGCTACACCTTC. This encodes CAATGQAYGYTF.

The V call is TRBV9, the J call TRBJ2-1, with D maybe TRBD2 (6 bases). Germline V gene lookup returns CDR1 SGDLS and CDR2 YYNGEE. The CDR3 sequence is 18 residues long. The V end lost 3 bases, the J end lost 1 base, and 20 bases lay between the germline ends. The CDR3 here is CASSAPLVEGRSYNEQFF. The CDR3 region has the DNA TGTGCCAGCAGCGCACCCCTAGTGGAGGGAAGGTCCTACAATGAGCAGTTCTTC.

This rearrangement joins TRBV6-5 to TRBJ1-1; D is unclear. From germline, CDR1 is MNHEY and CDR2 SVGAGI. V was cut by 2 bases and J by 4 bases, with 14 bases left in between. CDR3 length: 15 amino acids. The CDR3 loop reads CASSYVGRLTTEAFF. In nucleotides, the CDR3 is TGTGCCAGCAGTTACGTGGGCAGGTTGACCACTGAAGCTTTCTTT.

The V call is TRBV2, the J call TRBJ2-7; TRBD1 matches 10 bases. Germline V gene sequence: CDR1 SNHLY, CDR2 FYNNEI. Losses at the gene ends were 11 bases for V and 6 bases for J; bases not matched to a gene: 10. The CDR3 has 13 amino acids. In DNA form, the CDR3 reads TGTGCCGGTTGCCCGGGACAGGGGAGCGAGCAGTACTTC. This codes for CAGCPGQGSEQYF.

V usage is TRBV6-1 and J usage is TRBJ1-5; 7 bases are shared with TRBD1. From germline, CDR1 is MNHNS and CDR2 SASEGT. Germline trimming cut 4 bases from V and 0 bases from J; bases unmatched to any gene: 12. The CDR3 is made up of 18 amino acids. This CDR3 reads CASSVRQGVLHSNQPQHF. For the CDR3, the DNA is TGTGCCAGCAGTGTTCGGCAGGGGGTCCTACATAGCAATCAGCCCCAGCATTTT.

This clone was recorded only once. The chain joins TRBV28 to TRBJ2-1, with TRBD1 matching over 11 bases. The V gene's germline CDR1 is MDHEN and CDR2 SYDVKM. The CDR3 extends over 15 amino acids. Trimming cost V 7 bases and J 9 bases; bases outside gene matches: 11. The CDR3 spells CASTPVDRGRGEQFF. The CDR3 nucleotides read TGTGCCAGCACCCCGGTGGACAGGGGGCGAGGTGAGCAGTTCTTC.

This clone was seen a single time. This sequence joins TRBV28 and TRBJ1-1; no clear D. From germline, CDR1 is MDHEN and CDR2 SYDVKM. The CDR3 contains 13 residues. The V and J ends lost 8 bases and 1 base respectively, with 11 bases between them. The CDR3 DNA is TGTGCCAGCGGTCGGTGGTGGAACACTGAAGCTTTCTTT. It specifies CASGRWWNTEAFF.

This clone was detected only once. The chain joins TRBV7-2 to TRBJ2-1; D perhaps matches TRBD2 (5 bases). The germline CDR1 and CDR2 sequences are SGHTA and FQGNSA. V dropped 1 base and J dropped 0 bases, with 16 bases sitting between them. The CDR3 sequence is 18 residues long. The CDR3 is CASSLGGGRVSSYNEQFF. The CDR3 nucleotides read TGTGCCAGCAGCTTAGGGGGTGGGCGGGTAAGCTCCTACAATGAGCAGTTCTTC.

V is TRBV6-1 and J is TRBJ2-3, with D possibly TRBD1 on 6 matching bases. The CDR3 extends over 13 amino acids. V dropped 8 bases and J dropped 0 bases, with 9 bases sitting between them. The germline V gene encodes CDR1 MNHNS and CDR2 SASEGT. The CDR3, as DNA: TGTGCCAGCCAACAGGGAAGCACAGATACGCAGTATTTT. This encodes CASQQGSTDTQYF.

The V and J genes are TRBV28 and TRBJ1-1; a weak D match, TRBD1 (6 bases). CDR3 length: 18 residues. Trimming stripped 6 bases from V and 0 bases from J, with 23 bases between. Germline loops: CDR1 MDHEN, CDR2 SYDVKM. CDR3 DNA sequence: TGTGCCAGCAGCCCTACAGGGAGAGGCGTGGAATTGAACACTGAAGCTTTCTTT. The encoded protein is CASSPTGRGVELNTEAFF.

The chain is built from TRBV7-9 and TRBJ2-1; 12 nucleotides match TRBD2. V shed 5 bases, J shed 5 bases, and the junction held 10 bases outside the gene matches. Per the germline V gene, CDR1 is SEHNR and CDR2 is FQNEAQ (reference sequence). This CDR3 comprises 17 residues. Here the CDR3 DNA reads TGTGCCAGCAGCGCTTCGACTAGCGGGGGTGGCGACAATGAGCAGTTCTTC. Residues: CASSASTSGGGDNEQFF.

CDR3 nucleotide sequence: TGTGCCAGCAGCGGGGGACAGGGAGGAGGCGACACTGAAGCTTTCTTT. Its protein product is CASSGGQGGGDTEAFF. This sequence joins TRBV5-4 and TRBJ1-1; 9 positions match TRBD1. Germline V gives CDR1 SGHNT, CDR2 YYREEE (reference sequence). Unmatched junction bases numbered 10, after V lost 4 bases and J lost 3 bases. This CDR3 is built from 16 residues. Using reference TRBV5-4 and TRBJ1-1 for the parts outside the CDR3, the full variable domain is ETGVTQSPTHLIKTRGQQVTLRCSSQSGHNTVSWYQQALGQGPQFIFQYYREEENGRGNFPPRFSGLQFPNYSSELNVNALELDDSALYLCASSGGQGGGDTEAFFGQGTRLTVV.

The V and J genes are TRBV7-6 and TRBJ2-7; D possibly corresponds to TRBD2 (5 bases). The CDR3 is 13 amino acids. Germline V gene data show CDR1 as SGHVS and CDR2 as FNYEAQ. V gave up 2 bases and J gave up 7 bases, with 12 bases separating them. In DNA form, the CDR3 reads TGTGCCAGCAGCTTAAGCCGTTCGGGGGAGCAGTACTTC. Translation: CASSLSRSGEQYF. Looking up the rest from reference TRBV7-6 and TRBJ2-7 gives the full variable domain: GAGVSQSPRYKVTKRGQDVALRCDPISGHVSLYWYRQALGQGPEFLTYFNYEAQQDKSGLPNDRFSAERPEGSISTLTIQRTEQRDSAMYRCASSLSRSGEQYFGPGTRLTVT.

V is TRBV28 and J is TRBJ1-2; D is perhaps TRBD1 (6 bases). The CDR3 length is 15 residues. V was clipped by 3 bases and J by 3 bases, with 14 bases between them. From germline, CDR1 is MDHEN and CDR2 SYDVKM. CDR3 sequence: CASSLAGGAHYGYTF. CDR3 bases: TGTGCCAGCAGTTTGGCGGGGGGCGCGCACTATGGCTACACCTTC.

The J gene is TRBJ2-7, the V gene TRBV7-2; 9 bases match TRBD2. Unmatched junction bases numbered 5, after V lost 5 bases and J lost 0 bases. The CDR3 has 15 residues. CDR1 is SGHTA, CDR2 FQGNSA, per germline. CDR3 sequence (DNA): TGTGCCAGCAGCCTTAGCGGGGGTGACTCCTACGAGCAGTACTTC. It encodes CASSLSGGDSYEQYF.